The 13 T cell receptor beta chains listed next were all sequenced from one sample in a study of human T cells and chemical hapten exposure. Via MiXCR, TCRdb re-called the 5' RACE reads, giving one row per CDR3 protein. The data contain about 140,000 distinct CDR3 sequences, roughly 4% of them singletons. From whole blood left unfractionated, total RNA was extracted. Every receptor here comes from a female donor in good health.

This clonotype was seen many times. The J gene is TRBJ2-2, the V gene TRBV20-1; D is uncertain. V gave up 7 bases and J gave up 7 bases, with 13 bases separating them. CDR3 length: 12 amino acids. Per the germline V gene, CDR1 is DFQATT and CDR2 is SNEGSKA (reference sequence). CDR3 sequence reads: CSGQAGGGELFF. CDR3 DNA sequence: TGCAGTGGTCAGGCAGGTGGCGGGGAGCTGTTTTTT.

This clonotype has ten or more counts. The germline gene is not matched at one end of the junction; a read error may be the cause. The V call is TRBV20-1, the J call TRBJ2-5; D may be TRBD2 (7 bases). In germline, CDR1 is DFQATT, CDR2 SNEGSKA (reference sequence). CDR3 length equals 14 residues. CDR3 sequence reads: CSARGGGAVETQYF. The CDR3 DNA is TGCAGTGCCAGAGGTGGGGGGGCCGTGGAGACCCAGTACTTC.

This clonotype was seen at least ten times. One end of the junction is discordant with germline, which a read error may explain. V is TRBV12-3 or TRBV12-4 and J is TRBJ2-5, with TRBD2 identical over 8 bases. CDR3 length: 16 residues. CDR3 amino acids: CASNLGRGDGLETQYF. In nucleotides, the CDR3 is TGTGCCAGCAATTTAGGGCGGGGGGATGGGTTAGAGACCCAGTACTTC.

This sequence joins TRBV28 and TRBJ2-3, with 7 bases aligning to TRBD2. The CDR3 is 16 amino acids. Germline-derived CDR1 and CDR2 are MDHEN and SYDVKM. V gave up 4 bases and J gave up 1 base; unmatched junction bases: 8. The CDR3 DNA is TGTGCCAGCAGTTGGGGGGGGGGAACTGGCACAGATACGCAGTATTTT. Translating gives CASSWGGGTGTDTQYF.

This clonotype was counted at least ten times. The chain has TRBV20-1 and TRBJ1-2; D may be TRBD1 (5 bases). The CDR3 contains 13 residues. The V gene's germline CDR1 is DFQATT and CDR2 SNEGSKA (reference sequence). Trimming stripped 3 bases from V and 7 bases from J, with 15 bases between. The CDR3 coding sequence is TGCAGTGCTAGGTCCAGGGCCCCTCGTGGCTACACCTTC. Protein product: CSARSRAPRGYTF.

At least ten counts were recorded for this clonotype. The DNA of the CDR3 is TGCGCCAGCAGCTTGGGAGTACTAGCGGGGGGCTTCTCCTACGAGCAGTACTTC. It specifies CASSLGVLAGGFSYEQYF. This rearrangement joins TRBV5-1 to TRBJ2-7, with 12 bases lining up with TRBD2. Germline-derived CDR1 and CDR2 are SGHRS and YFSETQ. Germline trimming cut 0 bases from V and 0 bases from J; bases unmatched to any gene: 7. There are 18 residues in the CDR3.

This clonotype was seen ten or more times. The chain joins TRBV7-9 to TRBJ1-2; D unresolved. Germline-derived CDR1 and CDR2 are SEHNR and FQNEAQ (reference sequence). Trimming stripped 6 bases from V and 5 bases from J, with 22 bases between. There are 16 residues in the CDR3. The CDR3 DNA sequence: TGTGCCAGCAGTCAATATTTACCGGGAGTGGGATATGGCTACACCTTC. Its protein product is CASSQYLPGVGYGYTF.

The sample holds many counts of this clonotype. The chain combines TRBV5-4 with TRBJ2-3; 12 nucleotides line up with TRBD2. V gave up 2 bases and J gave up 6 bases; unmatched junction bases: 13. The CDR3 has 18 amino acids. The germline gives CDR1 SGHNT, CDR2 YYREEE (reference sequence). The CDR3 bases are TGTGCCAGCAGCTTCGGTTCCGGACTAGCGGGGATCGGGGATACGCAGTATTTT. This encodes CASSFGSGLAGIGDTQYF.

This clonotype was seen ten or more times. The CDR3 is CASTELYRTGELFF. As DNA, the CDR3 is TGTGCCAGCACCGAATTATACAGAACCGGGGAGCTGTTTTTT. The chain recombines TRBV2 with TRBJ2-2, with D unresolved. CDR1 SNHLY and CDR2 FYNNEI come from the germline V gene. The CDR3 runs to 14 residues. The V gene lost 7 bases and the J gene lost 5 bases, with 14 bases spanning the gap.

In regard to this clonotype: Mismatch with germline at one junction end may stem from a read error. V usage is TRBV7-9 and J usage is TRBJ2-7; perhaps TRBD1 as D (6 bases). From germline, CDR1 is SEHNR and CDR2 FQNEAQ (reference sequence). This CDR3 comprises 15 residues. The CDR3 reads CASSLVGGLSDEQYF. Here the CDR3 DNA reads TGTGCCAGCAGCTTAGTAGGGGGTCTCTCCGACGAGCAGTACTTC.

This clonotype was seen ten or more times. The CDR3 spells CASRPVEGLGSPLHF. CDR3 coding DNA: TGTGCCAGCCGGCCTGTTGAGGGACTCGGCTCACCCCTCCACTTT. The genes are TRBV6-1 and TRBJ1-6; tentatively, D is TRBD1 (5 bases). This CDR3 has 15 amino acids. Trimming took off 8 bases at V and 10 bases at J, with 21 bases between the two ends. The germline CDR1 and CDR2 sequences are MNHNS and SASEGT.

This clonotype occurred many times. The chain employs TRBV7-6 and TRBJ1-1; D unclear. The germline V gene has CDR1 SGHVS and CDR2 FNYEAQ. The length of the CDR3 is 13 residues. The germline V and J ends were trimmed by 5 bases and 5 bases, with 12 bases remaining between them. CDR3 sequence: CASSRTPKTEAFF. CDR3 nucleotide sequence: TGTGCCAGCAGCCGGACCCCCAAGACTGAAGCTTTCTTT. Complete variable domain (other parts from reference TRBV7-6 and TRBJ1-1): GAGVSQSPRYKVTKRGQDVALRCDPISGHVSLYWYRQALGQGPEFLTYFNYEAQQDKSGLPNDRFSAERPEGSISTLTIQRTEQRDSAMYRCASSRTPKTEAFFGQGTRLTVV.

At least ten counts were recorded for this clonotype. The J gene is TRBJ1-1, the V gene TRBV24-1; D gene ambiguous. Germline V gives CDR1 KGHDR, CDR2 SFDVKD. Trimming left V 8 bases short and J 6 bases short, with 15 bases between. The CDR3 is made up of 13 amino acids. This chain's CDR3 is CATKAPNEAEAFF. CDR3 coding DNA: TGTGCCACCAAGGCCCCCAATGAGGCTGAAGCTTTCTTT.